This T cell receptor beta chain was recorded in a study of blood T cells in healthy people across ages. Alongside a J-beta primer mix, a sample-barcoded 5' primer served in a second PCR lasting roughly 6 to 12 cycles. TCRdb redid the calling of the 5' RACE reads with MiXCR, one entry per CDR3 protein. Of roughly 800,000 distinct CDR3 sequences listed, approximately 25% are singletons. This same sample was also taken into another study, of T cells of mothers and their children. From that paper: Five or six children, together with their three healthy Caucasian mothers, made up the donors. All extracted RNA went into cDNA synthesis, approximately 1.5 ug per 15 ul. Around 3 million TCR beta reads per child versus over 10 million per mother.

Sequencing was done on a sample of blood. The TCR originated in a boy younger than 18 in good health.

CDR3 nucleotide sequence: TGTGCCAGCAGCCTACAATCGGACAGGAGGTCCTACGAGCAGTACTTC. Translation gives CASSLQSDRRSYEQYF. V gene TRBV4-2 combines with J gene TRBJ2-7, with TRBD1 matching 7 bases. The CDR3 contains 16 residues. V gave up 4 bases and J gave up 1 base; unmatched junction bases: 10. Germline V gene sequence: CDR1 LGHNA, CDR2 YNFKEQ.